Shown below are 16 T cell receptor beta chains from a single sample sequenced in a study of blood T cell repertoires in COVID-19 (dated by TCRdb to between 2020 and 2021). Preparation of the library involved the immunoSEQ multiplex PCR assay. In TCRdb, the immuneACCESS table is reduced to in-frame sequences with V and J assigned. These tables do not hold every clone; where another copy was compared, an unresolved V gene accounts for under half, and the others remain unexplained. The sample data list 200,000 or so clones, and 75% to 90% of these were observed just once. The ten largest clones add up to roughly 2.2% of the sample. Input material: peripheral blood. The receptors shown here come from a man in his 70s with active or convalescent COVID-19.

V and J are TRBV6-2 or TRBV6-3 and TRBJ1-5; tentative D call: TRBD1 (6 bases). Between the trimmed V and J ends, which lost 4 bases and 3 bases, there was a span of 10 bases. Germline V gene lookup returns CDR1 MNHEY and CDR2 SVGEGT. The CDR3 runs to 14 residues. The CDR3 loop is CASSFAGDNQPQHF. In nucleotides, the CDR3 is TGTGCCAGCAGTTTTGCAGGGGACAATCAGCCCCAGCATTTT.

This clone appeared once. The rearrangement joins TRBV12-2 to TRBJ2-1; the table names TRBD2, a call not compared with the DNA. TRBV12-2 is deemed a pseudogene. The CDR3 spans 16 residues. CDR3 amino acids: CASRLESPGLYNEQFF. For the CDR3, the DNA is TGTGCAAGTCGCTTAGAATCCCCCGGACTATACAATGAGCAGTTCTTC.

This chain uses TRBV29-1 with TRBJ1-1, with a tentative D call TRBD1 (5 bases). The CDR3 runs to 14 residues. Trimming pared 6 bases from V and 4 bases from J, leaving 18 bases between. Germline V lookup: CDR1 SQVTM, CDR2 ANQGSEA. CDR3 region: CSVAPTGGGTEAFF. As DNA, the CDR3 is TGCAGCGTGGCCCCGACCGGGGGGGGCACTGAAGCTTTCTTT. Full variable domain (missing parts from reference TRBV29-1 and TRBJ1-1): SAVISQKPSRDICQRGTSLTIQCQVDSQVTMMFWYRQQPGQSLTLIATANQGSEATYESGFVIDKFPISRPNLTFSTLTVSNMSPEDSSIYLCSVAPTGGGTEAFFGQGTRLTVV.

The J gene is TRBJ2-3, the V gene TRBV28; 15 nucleotides agree with TRBD2. The CDR3 is 16 amino acids. CDR1 is MDHEN, CDR2 SYDVKM, per germline. The ends lost 4 bases at V and 7 bases at J; junction bases unmatched: 6. Here the CDR3 DNA reads TGTGCCAGCAGTTCCTGGACTAGCGGGGGGGCAAATACGCAGTATTTT. Translated: CASSSWTSGGANTQYF.

The V call is TRBV7-2, the J call TRBJ2-7; the D is unclear. This CDR3 is built from 12 residues. The germline CDR1 and CDR2 sequences are SGHTA and FQGNSA. V was trimmed by 4 bases and J by 8 bases, leaving 12 bases between them. The CDR3 reads CASSSSAAQQYF. CDR3 DNA sequence: TGTGCCAGCAGCTCGTCCGCGGCCCAGCAGTACTTC. The full variable domain, in which reference TRBV7-2 and TRBJ2-7 provide the parts outside the CDR3, is GAGVSQSPSNKVTEKGKDVELRCDPISGHTALYWYRQSLGQGLEFLIYFQGNSAPDKSGLPSDRFSAERTGGSVSTLTIQRTQQEDSAVYLCASSSSAAQQYFGPGTRLTVT.

The V and J genes are TRBV5-6 and TRBJ2-5; 9 bases match TRBD1. Germline V lookup: CDR1 SGHDT, CDR2 YYEEEE. This CDR3 has 15 residues. The V and J ends lost 2 bases and 4 bases, in that order; junction bases with no gene match: 6. The DNA for the CDR3 is TGTGCCAGCAGCTTCGGGGGACAGGGATTAGAGACCCAGTACTTC. As protein: CASSFGGQGLETQYF.

This chain connects TRBV18 to TRBJ2-7; 10 nucleotides agree with TRBD2. V shed 2 bases, J shed 2 bases, and the junction held 6 bases outside the gene matches. This CDR3 region has 16 residues. CDR1 KGHSH and CDR2 LQKENI come from the germline V gene. The CDR3 nucleotides read TGTGCCAGCTCACCAAGGCTAGCGGGAGATCCCTACGAGCAGTACTTC. Residues: CASSPRLAGDPYEQYF.

V usage is TRBV7-8 and J usage is TRBJ1-4; no firm D call. The V end lost 1 base, the J end lost 1 base, and 13 bases lay between the germline ends. The CDR3 has 17 amino acids. Germline CDR1 and CDR2: SGHVS and FQNEAQ. CDR3 in amino acids: CASSLDRSPVTNEKLFF. The CDR3 region has the DNA TGTGCCAGCAGCTTAGACAGATCCCCTGTAACTAATGAAAAACTGTTTTTT.

This rearrangement joins TRBV28 to TRBJ2-3; TRBD2 matches 8 bases. The germline CDR1 and CDR2 sequences are MDHEN and SYDVKM. The V segment lost 6 bases and the J segment 4 bases; nucleotides outside the gene matches: 9. The CDR3 loop spans 15 amino acids. CDR3 loop: CASSSQAGGSDTQYF. CDR3 in DNA: TGTGCCAGCAGCTCCCAGGCGGGGGGCTCAGATACGCAGTATTTT.

As for this clone: A much larger clone sits a single nucleotide away, making a read error possible. This chain joins TRBV3-1 (or the pseudogene TRBV3-2) and TRBJ1-6, with 7 bases identical to TRBD1. The CDR3 is 13 residues long. The ends lost 4 bases at V and 6 bases at J; junction bases unmatched: 0. Germline V gene lookup returns CDR1 LGHDT and CDR2 YNNKEL (reference sequence). The CDR3 protein is CASSRDSNSPLHF. CDR3 in DNA: TGTGCCAGCAGCCGGGACAGTAATTCACCCCTCCACTTT.

The chain joins TRBV5-1 to TRBJ2-3; 7 bases map to TRBD2. CDR1 and CDR2 from the germline V gene are SGHRS and YFSETQ. J lost 2 bases, V lost 1 base, and 7 bases had no gene match. The CDR3 is made up of 16 amino acids. Here the CDR3 DNA reads TGCGCCAGCAGCTTGTTGGGGGGGACCTCCACAGATACGCAGTATTTT. As protein: CASSLLGGTSTDTQYF. The full variable domain, completed using reference TRBV5-1 and TRBJ2-3, is KAGVTQTPRYLIKTRGQQVTLSCSPISGHRSVSWYQQTPGQGLQFLFEYFSETQRNKGNFPGRFSGRQFSNSRSEMNVSTLELGDSALYLCASSLLGGTSTDTQYFGPGTRLTVL.

This clone was seen a single time. This chain joins TRBV10-1 and TRBJ1-2, with TRBD1 matching over 7 bases. Germline CDR1 and CDR2: WNHNN and SYGVQD (reference sequence). With 5 bases clipped from V and 4 bases from J, the junction kept 7 bases outside the gene matches. The CDR3 contains 14 residues. In DNA form, the CDR3 reads TGCGCCAGCAGTCCAGGGGGAACAAGCTATGGCTACACCTTC. Protein: CASSPGGTSYGYTF.

This chain connects TRBV7-2 to TRBJ2-2, with 9 bases that match TRBD2. CDR3 length equals 19 residues. Trimming took 8 bases from V and 2 from J; bases not matched to a gene: 18. The germline V gene has CDR1 SGHTA and CDR2 FQGNSA. The CDR3 is CASGRPSGNLNLNTGELFF. The CDR3 DNA follows: TGTGCCAGCGGTAGACCTAGCGGGAATTTAAACCTAAACACCGGGGAGCTGTTTTTT.

The rearrangement links TRBV18 to TRBJ2-5; 8 bases align to TRBD1. The CDR3 runs to 15 residues. The germline V gene encodes CDR1 KGHSH and CDR2 LQKENI. After removal of 2 bases from V and 4 bases from J, the junction contained 6 bases not matched to a gene. The CDR3 loop reads CASSPRTGRGETQYF. The DNA of the CDR3 is TGTGCCAGCTCACCAAGGACAGGGCGAGGAGAGACCCAGTACTTC. The full variable domain, in which reference TRBV18 and TRBJ2-5 provide the parts outside the CDR3, is NAGVMQNPRHLVRRRGQEARLRCSPMKGHSHVYWYRQLPEEGLKFMVYLQKENIIDESGMPKERFSAEFPKEGPSILRIQQVVRGDSAAYFCASSPRTGRGETQYFGPGTRLLVL.

This rearrangement joins TRBV28 to TRBJ2-5, with 11 nucleotides matching TRBD1. The trim removed 5 bases at V and 3 bases at J, leaving 8 bases unmatched. This CDR3 contains 16 residues. Per germline, CDR1 MDHEN and CDR2 SYDVKM. CDR3 in amino acids: CASSGGGQGAEETQYF. CDR3 sequence (DNA): TGTGCCAGCAGTGGGGGCGGACAGGGGGCCGAAGAGACCCAGTACTTC. Full variable domain (missing parts from reference TRBV28 and TRBJ2-5): DVKVTQSSRYLVKRTGEKVFLECVQDMDHENMFWYRQDPGLGLRLIYFSYDVKMKEKGDIPEGYSVSREKKERFSLILESASTNQTSMYLCASSGGGQGAEETQYFGPGTRLLVL.

The chain recombines TRBV7-8 with TRBJ2-7, with D perhaps TRBD1 (5 bases). Germline V gene lookup returns CDR1 SGHVS and CDR2 FQNEAQ. The CDR3 spans 14 residues. Trimming pared 3 bases from V and 4 bases from J, leaving 13 bases between. This CDR3 is CASSFGHSNYEQYF. The CDR3, as DNA: TGTGCCAGCAGCTTCGGACATTCGAATTACGAGCAGTACTTC.